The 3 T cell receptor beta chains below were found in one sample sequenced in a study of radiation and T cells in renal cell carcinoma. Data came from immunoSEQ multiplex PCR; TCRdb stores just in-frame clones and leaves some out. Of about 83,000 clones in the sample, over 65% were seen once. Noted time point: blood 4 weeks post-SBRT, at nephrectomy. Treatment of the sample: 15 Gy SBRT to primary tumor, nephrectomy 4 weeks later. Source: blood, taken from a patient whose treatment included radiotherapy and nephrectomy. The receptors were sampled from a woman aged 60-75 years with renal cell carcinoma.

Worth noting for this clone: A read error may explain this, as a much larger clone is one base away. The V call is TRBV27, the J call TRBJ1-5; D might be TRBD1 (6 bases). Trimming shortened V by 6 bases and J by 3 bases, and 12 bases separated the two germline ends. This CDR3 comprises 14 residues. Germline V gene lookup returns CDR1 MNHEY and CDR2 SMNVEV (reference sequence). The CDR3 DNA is TGTGCCAGCAGCTTGACAGGAAACAATCAGCCCCAGCATTTT. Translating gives CASSLTGNNQPQHF.

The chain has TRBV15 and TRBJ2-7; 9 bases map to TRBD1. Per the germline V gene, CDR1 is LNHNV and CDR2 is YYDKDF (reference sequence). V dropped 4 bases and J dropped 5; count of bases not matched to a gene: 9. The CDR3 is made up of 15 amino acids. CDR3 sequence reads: CATSTLQGAYDEQYF. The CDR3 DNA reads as TGTGCCACCAGCACCCTACAGGGGGCTTACGACGAGCAGTACTTC.

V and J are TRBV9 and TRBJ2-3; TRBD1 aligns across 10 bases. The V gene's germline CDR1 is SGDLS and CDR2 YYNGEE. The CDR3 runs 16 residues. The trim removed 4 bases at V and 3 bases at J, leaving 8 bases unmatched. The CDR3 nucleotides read TGTGCCAGCAGCCCCCGCGGACAGGGGGAGACAGATACGCAGTATTTT. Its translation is CASSPRGQGETDTQYF.